The source of this T cell receptor beta chain is a study of blood T cell repertoires in COVID-19. Study context: COVID-19 samples from acute and convalescent phases originated in the United States, Italy and Spain. The analysed material was cDNA or gDNA that came from T cells, B-cell-depleted T cells, or PBMCs.

V gave up 3 bases and J gave up 1 base, with 9 bases separating them. This CDR3 contains 14 residues. The V gene's germline CDR1 is MDHEN and CDR2 SYDVKM. In the authors' methods: Scientists estimated how many nucleated cells there were by amplifying reference gene primers. Assay used: immunoSEQ multiplex PCR; TCRdb lists only in-frame clones, some missing. V and J calls and clone size come straight from that table; D and trimming were deduced from the DNA. Of some 160,000 clones in the sample, approximately 84% were seen once. Source material: peripheral blood. This rearrangement joins TRBV28 to TRBJ1-1; D gene ambiguous. The sequence was obtained from a man aged 70 or older with active or convalescent COVID-19. The CDR3 nucleotides read TGTGCCAGCAGTTTGGCAGGCGAGAACACTGAAGCTTTCTTT. Amino acid sequence: CASSLAGENTEAFF.